This entry lists 21 T cell receptor beta chains sequenced from one sample in a study of neoadjuvant anti-PD-1 for oral cavity cancer. The data were produced by immunoSEQ multiplex PCR, yet TCRdb's version contains in-frame clones alone and is incomplete. The data show 8,000 to 10,000 clones, about 61% seen once. Time point defined: after neoadjuvant nivolumab, at surgical resection. This sample comprised PBMCs, obtained after nivolumab (anti-PD-1) treatment. Source of these receptors: a person aged 35-80 years with oral cavity squamous cell carcinoma.

The count of this clone is one. The chain carries TRBV27 and TRBJ1-3; D is possibly TRBD1 (5 bases). The CDR3 totals 17 residues. Trimming took 5 bases from V and 6 from J, leaving 23 bases between them. Germline CDR1 MNHEY, CDR2 SMNVEV (reference sequence). The CDR3, as DNA: TGTGCCAGCAGTCCCCAGGGTCTCACCCGCGGGTCAAACACCATATATTTT. The encoded protein is CASSPQGLTRGSNTIYF.

This chain joins TRBV2 and TRBJ2-5; 8 bases match TRBD2. Germline V gene lookup returns CDR1 SNHLY and CDR2 FYNNEI. With V trimmed by 10 bases and J by 3 bases, 7 bases remained unmatched. The CDR3 has 13 residues. CDR3 bases: TGTGCCAACCCGCGGGGGGAAGAAGAGACCCAGTACTTC. This encodes CANPRGEEETQYF.

This clone was counted between two and nine times. The chain joins TRBV28 to TRBJ1-1; D is unresolved. V was trimmed by 6 bases and J by 0 bases, leaving 14 bases between them. The CDR3 is 15 amino acids. Germline assignment: CDR1 MDHEN and CDR2 SYDVKM. CDR3 residues: CASSNPKELNTEAFF. The CDR3 coding sequence is TGTGCCAGCAGCAACCCAAAGGAACTGAACACTGAAGCTTTCTTT.

This sequence joins TRBV9 and TRBJ2-1; 7 bases map to TRBD1. The CDR3 has 14 amino acids. V lost 4 bases and J lost 4; bases outside the gene matches: 5. Germline loops: CDR1 SGDLS, CDR2 YYNGEE. The DNA of the CDR3 is TGTGCCAGCAGCCCGAGGACAGGTTACAATGAGCAGTTCTTC. Amino acids: CASSPRTGYNEQFF.

J is TRBJ1-5 and V is TRBV19, with D perhaps TRBD1 (6 bases). With 7 bases removed from V and 5 bases from J, the gap between germline ends came to 15 bases. Germline CDR1 and CDR2: LNHDA and SQIVND (reference sequence). This CDR3 comprises 14 residues. The CDR3 DNA reads as TGTGCCAGTAACGATGCGGGGGCATATCAGCCCCAGCATTTT. Its protein product is CASNDAGAYQPQHF.

This rearrangement joins TRBV5-6 to TRBJ1-2; maybe TRBD1 (6 bases). Germline loops: CDR1 SGHDT, CDR2 YYEEEE. V lost 1 base to trimming and J lost 2 bases, with 12 bases between them. The CDR3 sequence is 15 residues long. The CDR3 protein is CASSLIGGGNYGYTF. The DNA of the CDR3 is TGTGCCAGCAGCTTGATAGGGGGTGGAAACTATGGCTACACCTTC.

This clone was detected only once. The junction and the germline gene differ at one end; a read error may be behind it. The chain employs TRBV7-3 and TRBJ2-1, with 7 nucleotides matching TRBD2. The CDR3 totals 15 residues. Germline CDR1 is SGHTA and CDR2 is FQGTGA. This CDR3 reads CASSSSSGVYDEQFF. CDR3 bases: TGTGCCAGCAGTTCCTCTAGCGGAGTCTACGATGAGCAGTTCTTC.

This clone was observed a few times. The genes are TRBV2 and TRBJ2-7; D gene ambiguous. From germline, CDR1 is SNHLY and CDR2 FYNNEI. The ends were cut back, 1 base at V and 3 bases at J, with 7 bases in the middle. The CDR3 consists of 13 residues. The chain's CDR3 is CASSEGLIYEQYF. The CDR3 DNA follows: TGTGCCAGCAGTGAAGGACTTATCTACGAGCAGTACTTC.

The gene calls are TRBV11-2 and TRBJ2-6; D not resolved. CDR1 is SGHAT, CDR2 FQNNGV, per germline. V was shortened by 5 bases and J by 12 bases, with 11 bases between the two germline ends. CDR3 length equals 12 residues. The CDR3 region has the DNA TGTGCCAGCAGCCGTCCCGTAGGCGTCCTGACTTTC. This codes for CASSRPVGVLTF.

This chain uses TRBV7-2 with TRBJ1-2, with D perhaps TRBD1 (6 bases). The V and J ends lost 1 base and 5 bases respectively, with 11 bases between them. This CDR3 has 14 amino acids. Germline V gene lookup returns CDR1 SGHTA and CDR2 FQGNSA. The CDR3 sequence: CASSLVKGDYGYTF. For the CDR3, the DNA is TGTGCCAGCAGCTTAGTAAAGGGGGATTATGGCTACACCTTC.

As regards this clone: A junction boundary mismatches the germline segment, possibly from a read error. The rearrangement joins TRBV20-1 to TRBJ1-2; no clear D gene. Germline V gene data show CDR1 as DFQATT and CDR2 as SNEGSKA (reference sequence). The CDR3 loop spans 11 amino acids. The CDR3 nucleotides are TGCAGTGCTGGAGAAGAGGGCGGCTACACCTTC. Its translation is CSAGEEGGYTF.

The genes are TRBV18 and TRBJ2-5; no clear D. The CDR3 length is 13 residues. Trimming took 2 bases from V and 2 from J, leaving 6 bases between them. Germline-derived CDR1 and CDR2 are KGHSH and LQKENI. The CDR3 region has the DNA TGTGCCAGCTCACCAGAGCAGCAAGAGACCCAGTACTTC. Its translation: CASSPEQQETQYF.

This chain's CDR3 is CASSLIVTGYNEQFF. CDR3 nucleotide sequence: TGTGCCAGCAGCTTAATAGTGACAGGCTACAATGAGCAGTTCTTC. The chain carries TRBV7-2 and TRBJ2-1, with D perhaps TRBD1 (6 bases). CDR1 SGHTA and CDR2 FQGNSA come from the germline V gene. Trimming shortened V by 2 bases and J by 3 bases, and 11 bases separated the two germline ends. There are 15 residues in the CDR3.

This chain joins TRBV14 and TRBJ1-1, with D possibly being TRBD1 (6 bases). There are 15 residues in the CDR3. Germline V gives CDR1 SGHDN, CDR2 FVKESK. The V end was cut by 4 bases, the J end by 4 bases, with 16 bases between. CDR3 sequence: CASSLSGGGGTEAFF. In DNA form, the CDR3 reads TGTGCCAGCAGCCTAAGCGGAGGAGGGGGCACTGAAGCTTTCTTT.

The chain has TRBV5-1 and TRBJ1-5, with TRBD1 identical over 8 bases. V gave up 0 bases and J gave up 2 bases; unmatched junction bases: 7. CDR1 is SGHRS and CDR2 is YFSETQ in the germline V gene. The CDR3 is made up of 17 amino acids. The CDR3: CASSLGQGALGNQPQHF. CDR3 nucleotide sequence: TGCGCCAGCAGCTTGGGGCAGGGGGCACTGGGCAATCAGCCCCAGCATTTT.

This clone was seen a few times. The genes are TRBV4-1 and TRBJ1-2; 7 nucleotides align to TRBD1. V lost 1 base and J lost 4; bases outside the gene matches: 6. The CDR3 totals 15 residues. Germline CDR1 is MGHRA and CDR2 is YSYEKL. The CDR3 here is CASSQVPGQIYGYTF. CDR3 in DNA: TGCGCCAGCAGCCAAGTCCCGGGACAGATCTATGGCTACACCTTC.

This clone was observed once. V and J are TRBV9 and TRBJ2-2; 12 nucleotides match TRBD2. The CDR3 runs 19 residues. V trimming: 0 bases; J trimming: 4 bases; junction bases outside the gene matches: 10. Germline-derived CDR1 and CDR2 are SGDLS and YYNGEE. In nucleotides, the CDR3 is TGTGCCAGCAGCGTAGAAACCCGACTAGCGGGGGACTCCACCGGGGAGCTGTTTTTT. It encodes CASSVETRLAGDSTGELFF.

The chain has TRBV9 and TRBJ1-1; possible D gene TRBD1, 5 bases. The CDR3 has 15 residues. Per the germline V gene, CDR1 is SGDLS and CDR2 is YYNGEE. The V gene lost 4 bases and the J gene lost 1 base, with 14 bases spanning the gap. CDR3 residues: CASSPRGTSNTEAFF. CDR3 sequence (DNA): TGTGCCAGCAGCCCCCGGGGGACTTCGAACACTGAAGCTTTCTTT.

The J gene is TRBJ2-3, the V gene TRBV2; TRBD2 matches 8 bases. Germline V CDR1 and CDR2: SNHLY, FYNNEI. The V and J ends lost 1 base and 2 bases, in that order; junction bases with no gene match: 5. The CDR3 consists of 16 residues. DNA of the CDR3: TGTGCCAGCAGTGAAGTGGGCGGGGGGTCCACAGATACGCAGTATTTT. Its protein is CASSEVGGGSTDTQYF.

For the CDR3, the DNA is TGCGCCAGCAGCTCGGGGTCAGGACAGGGAAGCGATCAGCCCCAGCATTTT. Protein sequence: CASSSGSGQGSDQPQHF. The V call is TRBV5-1, the J call TRBJ1-5, with 8 positions matching TRBD1. V was clipped by 3 bases and J by 5 bases; unmatched bases: 13. The CDR3 consists of 17 residues. Germline V lookup: CDR1 SGHRS, CDR2 YFSETQ.

This clone appeared a few times. The rearrangement links TRBV12-5 to TRBJ2-5; D may be TRBD1 or TRBD2 (5 bases each). Germline V gene lookup returns CDR1 LGHNT and CDR2 FRNRAP. This CDR3 region has 14 residues. Trimming removed 1 base at V and 4 bases at J, with 10 bases between. In DNA, the CDR3 is TGTGCTAGTGGTTTGGATGGGACCGGAGAGACCCAGTACTTC. Protein product: CASGLDGTGETQYF. Drawing the rest from reference TRBV12-5 and TRBJ2-5, the complete variable domain is DARVTQTPRHKVTEMGQEVTMRCQPILGHNTVFWYRQTMMQGLELLAYFRNRAPLDDSGMPKDRFSAEMPDATLATLKIQPSEPRDSAVYFCASGLDGTGETQYFGPGTRLLVL.